These T cell receptor beta chains were read from a single sample in a study of radiotherapy plus CTLA-4 blockade in lung cancer. Assay used: immunoSEQ multiplex PCR; TCRdb lists only in-frame clones, some missing. Among 85,000 to 90,000 clones listed, around 86% were seen once. The sample in question was peripheral blood, obtained from a patient treated with radiotherapy plus ipilimumab. The origin of the receptors is a human donor with non-small cell lung cancer that progressed on radiotherapy plus ipilimumab. Each CDR3 is given with its conserved first and last residue. D genes are given only for firm matches. The size field is filled for only some rows; it gives once, few, many or a size class.

J: TRBJ2-3
D: -
V: TRBV29-1
size: -
DNA: TGCAGCGTTACCGGACTCGGCACAGATACGCAGTATTTT
CDR3: CSVTGLGTDTQYF

J: TRBJ2-7
D: -
V: TRBV12-5
size: -
DNA: TGTGCTAGTGGTTTGGACCTAGCGACGAACGAGCAGTACTTC
CDR3: CASGLDLATNEQYF

J: TRBJ1-1
D: -
V: TRBV13
size: -
DNA: TGTGCCAGCAGCTTAGGGGCAGCGAACACTGAAGCTTTCTTT
CDR3: CASSLGAANTEAFF

J: TRBJ1-2
D: TRBD1
V: TRBV6-5
size: -
DNA: TGTGCCAGCAGTTATCCGGGACAGGGGGCGAAAGGCTACACCTTC
CDR3: CASSYPGQGAKGYTF

J: TRBJ2-3
D: -
V: TRBV4-1
size: -
DNA: TGCGCCAGCAGCCTTACGGGGGTGGCAGATACGCAGTATTTT
CDR3: CASSLTGVADTQYF

J: TRBJ2-3
D: -
V: TRBV28
size: -
DNA: TGTGCCAGCAGTTTTCGGGGGTTGGATACGCAGTATTTT
CDR3: CASSFRGLDTQYF

J: TRBJ2-7
D: -
V: TRBV18
size: -
DNA: TGTGCCAGCTCAAGTGGCAGCTCCTACGAGCAGTACTTC
CDR3: CASSSGSSYEQYF

J: TRBJ2-7
D: TRBD2
V: TRBV6-6
size: -
DNA: TGTGCCAGCAGTTATGCCCTAGCGGGGGCCGGCGAGCAGTACTTC
CDR3: CASSYALAGAGEQYF

J: TRBJ1-2
D: TRBD1
V: TRBV5-1
size: -
DNA: TGCGCCAGCAGCTTGGCCGGTGGACAGGGGGTACTCTATGGCTACACCTTC
CDR3: CASSLAGGQGVLYGYTF

J: TRBJ1-6
D: TRBD1
V: TRBV5-5
size: -
DNA: TGTGCCAGCAGCCCGTCGGACAGGGGGCTTGTTTCACCCCTCCACTTT
CDR3: CASSPSDRGLVSPLHF

J: TRBJ1-5
D: -
V: TRBV28
size: -
DNA: TGTGCCAGCAGTTTCCCCACGGAGGGCAATCAGCCCCAGCATTTT
CDR3: CASSFPTEGNQPQHF

J: TRBJ1-3
D: -
V: TRBV29-1
size: -
DNA: TGCAGCGTTGCCACCAACTCTGGAAACACCATATATTTT
CDR3: CSVATNSGNTIYF

J: TRBJ2-3
D: TRBD1
V: TRBV19
size: -
DNA: TGTGCCAGACGAAGGGACAGGGGGCAAAAGAGCACAGATACGCAGTATTTT
CDR3: CARRRDRGQKSTDTQYF

J: TRBJ1-3
D: -
V: TRBV9
size: -
DNA: TGTGCCAGCAGCGTTCGCCTGGGCTCTGGAAACACCATATATTTT
CDR3: CASSVRLGSGNTIYF

J: TRBJ2-3
D: TRBD1
V: TRBV28
size: -
DNA: TGTGCCAGCAGCTCCTACAGGGGTGCAGATACGCAGTATTTT
CDR3: CASSSYRGADTQYF

J: TRBJ1-1
D: -
V: TRBV4-3
size: -
DNA: TGCGCCAGCAGCCAAGCCAAGGGGAACACTGAAGCTTTCTTT
CDR3: CASSQAKGNTEAFF

J: TRBJ2-4
D: -
V: TRBV30
size: -
DNA: TGTGCCTCCTCCGGTGTAGCCAAAAACATTCAGTACTTC
CDR3: CASSGVAKNIQYF

J: TRBJ1-5
D: -
V: TRBV6-5
size: -
DNA: TGTGCCAGCAGTTACTCGTCAGTACAGCCCCAGCATTTT
CDR3: CASSYSSVQPQHF

J: TRBJ2-2
D: -
V: TRBV27
size: -
DNA: TGTGCCAGCAGTTTATTGGCCAACACCGGGGAGCTGTTTTTT
CDR3: CASSLLANTGELFF

J: TRBJ2-3
D: -
V: TRBV4-3
size: -
DNA: TGCGCCAGCAGCCCGACAGCGCTAGGAAATACGCAGTATTTT
CDR3: CASSPTALGNTQYF

J: TRBJ2-7
D: TRBD2
V: TRBV6-6
size: few
DNA: TGTGCCAGCAGTCCCAACTTTAGCGGGAGCTACGAGCAGTACTTC
CDR3: CASSPNFSGSYEQYF

J: TRBJ2-3
D: TRBD2
V: TRBV4-3
size: -
DNA: TGCGCCAGCAGCCAGGCTACGGGACTAGCGGGAGGCATCACAGATACGCAGTATTTT
CDR3: CASSQATGLAGGITDTQYF

J: TRBJ1-5
D: TRBD1
V: TRBV7-2
size: once
DNA: TGTGCCAGCAGCTTGACAGGGGGGTACAATCAGCCCCAGCATTTT
CDR3: CASSLTGGYNQPQHF

J: TRBJ1-1
D: -
V: TRBV10-2
size: -
DNA: TGCGCCAGCAGTTACAATCCAGGAGGGGGTAACACTGAAGCTTTCTTT
CDR3: CASSYNPGGGNTEAFF

J: TRBJ2-3
D: -
V: TRBV13
size: -
DNA: TGTGCCAGCAGCTTAGGATGGCGGGGGCAGACCACAGATACGCAGTATTTT
CDR3: CASSLGWRGQTTDTQYF

J: TRBJ1-2
D: TRBD1
V: TRBV18
size: -
DNA: TGTGCCAGCTCACAGGACAGGACAGATGGCTACACCTTC
CDR3: CASSQDRTDGYTF

J: TRBJ2-2
D: TRBD1
V: TRBV6-5
size: -
DNA: TGTGCCAGCAGTTATCAGCTGACAGGGGGCGCCGGGGAGCTGTTTTTT
CDR3: CASSYQLTGGAGELFF

J: TRBJ2-5
D: TRBD2
V: TRBV5-1
size: once
DNA: TGCGCCAGCAGCCTAACAGGACTAGCGGGGGGCCAAGAGACCCAGTACTTC
CDR3: CASSLTGLAGGQETQYF

J: TRBJ1-1
D: -
V: TRBV18
size: -
DNA: TGTGCCAGCTCACGCGACAGCATTATGAACACTGAAGCTTTCTTT
CDR3: CASSRDSIMNTEAFF

J: TRBJ1-4
D: -
V: TRBV4-3
size: -
DNA: TGCGCCAGCAGCCAAGATGGGAGGGCCCGTCGAGGCGAAAAACTGTTTTTT
CDR3: CASSQDGRARRGEKLFF

J: TRBJ2-5
D: -
V: TRBV7-8
size: -
DNA: TGTGCCAGCAGCTTAGTAGGGGCGACAGTAGCTCAAGAGACCCAGTACTTC
CDR3: CASSLVGATVAQETQYF

J: TRBJ1-4
D: -
V: TRBV9
size: -
DNA: TGTGCCAGCAGCGTAGAGGCAGGGTTGGATGAAAAACTGTTTTTT
CDR3: CASSVEAGLDEKLFF

J: TRBJ2-7
D: -
V: TRBV5-1
size: -
DNA: TGCGCCAGCAGCTTGTCTACCGGGGGTGCCTACGAGCAGTACTTC
CDR3: CASSLSTGGAYEQYF

J: TRBJ2-3
D: TRBD1
V: TRBV9
size: -
DNA: TGTGCCAGCAGCAAGGGACAGGGGATAACAGATACGCAGTATTTT
CDR3: CASSKGQGITDTQYF

J: TRBJ2-7
D: TRBD2
V: TRBV27
size: -
DNA: TGTGCCAGCAGTTGGACCGGGACTAGCGGGATCTACGAGCAGTACTTC
CDR3: CASSWTGTSGIYEQYF

J: TRBJ2-2
D: -
V: TRBV19
size: few
DNA: TGTGCCAGTAGGGAGGGGATGGGAACCGGGGAGCTGTTTTTT
CDR3: CASREGMGTGELFF

J: TRBJ2-2
D: -
V: TRBV4-1
size: -
DNA: TGCGCCAGCAGCGCATGGGAAGGGACGGGGGCCGGGGAGCTGTTTTTT
CDR3: CASSAWEGTGAGELFF